The 32 T cell receptor beta chains reported below all come from one sample, sequenced in a study of regulatory T cells in long-lasting Graves disease. Time point specified: newly diagnosed GD, antithyroid drugs for less than 3 months. There was RNA extracted from PBMCs, and the TCR library was made from it. Library construction for TCR beta used iRepertoire HTBI primers and Arm-PCR of CDR3 regions. TCRdb reanalysed the multiplex PCR reads using MiXCR and keeps one entry per CDR3 protein. The data hold hundreds of thousands of distinct CDR3 sequences, with roughly 13% observed a single time. The sample was also reused in another study, on T cells in Graves' hyperthyroidism and ophthalmopathy.

The source was peripheral blood mononuclear cells (PBMCs), collected at new diagnosis, from a patient treated with antithyroid drugs. The source of these receptors is a man younger than 40 with Graves disease.

Worth noting for this clonotype: This CDR3 fails to terminate in the conserved phenylalanine or tryptophan, so it likely reflects a read error. The chain combines TRBV6-2 or TRBV6-3 with TRBJ2-4; 10 positions agree with TRBD2. This CDR3 is built from 17 residues. Germline trimming cut 6 bases from V and 1 base from J; bases unmatched to any gene: 9. CDR1 and CDR2 from the germline V gene are MNHEY and SVGEGT. The CDR3, as DNA: TGTGCCAGCAGGCTAGCGGGAGACGGGGGCGCCAAAAACATTCAGTACCTC. This translates into CASRLAGDGGAKNIQYL.

This clonotype was counted at least ten times. The chain links TRBV2 to TRBJ1-1; the D gene is possibly TRBD1 (5 bases). V lost 3 bases, J lost 2 bases, and 19 bases lay in between. Per germline, CDR1 SNHLY and CDR2 FYNNEI. This CDR3 is built from 17 residues. CDR3 loop: CASSDQRDLFSNTEAFF. DNA of the CDR3: TGTGCCAGCAGTGACCAGAGGGACCTTTTTTCCAACACTGAAGCTTTCTTT.

This clonotype was seen ten or more times. The chain is built from TRBV2 and TRBJ1-1; 10 nucleotides line up with TRBD1. The V gene end was trimmed by 5 bases and the J gene end by 3 bases; junction bases not matched to a gene: 12. This CDR3 region has 17 residues. Germline CDR1 is SNHLY and CDR2 is FYNNEI. CDR3 sequence reads: CASSYRDRGLVDTEAFF. In nucleotides, the CDR3 is TGTGCCAGCAGTTACCGAGACAGGGGGCTGGTAGACACTGAAGCTTTCTTT.

This chain joins TRBV19 and TRBJ1-5; D call uncertain. V lost 10 bases to trimming and J lost 0 bases, with 13 bases between them. This CDR3 spans 14 amino acids. Germline V gene lookup returns CDR1 LNHDA and CDR2 SQIVND (reference sequence). CDR3 in DNA: TGTGCCACCCAATGGGGTAATAGCAATCAGCCCCAGCATTTT. Translated, it gives CATQWGNSNQPQHF.

This clonotype was observed many times. J is TRBJ2-3 and V is TRBV5-6, with 7 bases that match TRBD1. Trimming took 3 bases from V and 5 from J; bases not matched to a gene: 6. CDR1 is SGHDT, CDR2 YYEEEE, per germline. CDR3 size: 14 residues. The CDR3 is CASSSGTEGDTQYF. In DNA form, the CDR3 reads TGTGCCAGCAGCTCCGGGACAGAGGGAGATACGCAGTATTTT.

Details on this clonotype: With a far larger clone one base away, a read error is the likely cause. This sequence joins TRBV6-5 and TRBJ2-1; D not certain. The CDR3 sequence is 14 residues long. The ends were cut back, 4 bases at V and 5 bases at J, with 12 bases in the middle. CDR1 MNHEY and CDR2 SVGAGI come from the germline V gene. CDR3: CASSWGTVNNEQFF. In DNA form, the CDR3 reads TGTGCCAGCAGTTGGGGTACTGTCAACAATGAGCAGTTCTTC.

This chain links TRBV28 with TRBJ1-1; D is ambiguous. The germline gives CDR1 MDHEN, CDR2 SYDVKM. V lost 6 bases and J 1 base, leaving 12 bases between the germline ends. The CDR3 is 14 amino acids. This CDR3 is CASRMTVGNTEAFF. For the CDR3, the DNA is TGTGCCAGCAGGATGACGGTGGGGAACACTGAAGCTTTCTTT. Looking up the rest from reference TRBV28 and TRBJ1-1 gives the full variable domain: DVKVTQSSRYLVKRTGEKVFLECVQDMDHENMFWYRQDPGLGLRLIYFSYDVKMKEKGDIPEGYSVSREKKERFSLILESASTNQTSMYLCASRMTVGNTEAFFGQGTRLTVV.

This clonotype came up many times. V and J are TRBV11-2 and TRBJ2-3, with 9 bases lining up with TRBD1. V shed 11 bases, J shed 2 bases, and the junction held 11 bases outside the gene matches. In germline, CDR1 is SGHAT, CDR2 FQNNGV. This CDR3 contains 15 residues. Here the CDR3 reads CAVTDRGQNTDTQYF. The CDR3 nucleotides are TGTGCCGTCACGGACAGGGGCCAAAACACAGATACGCAGTATTTT.

This clonotype was counted between two and nine times. V is TRBV19 and J is TRBJ1-5, with a tentative D call TRBD1 (6 bases). Trimming pared 9 bases from V and 6 bases from J, leaving 15 bases between. The CDR3 sequence is 13 residues long. Germline loops: CDR1 LNHDA, CDR2 SQIVND (reference sequence). The CDR3 nucleotides are TGTGCCAGCGTGGGGGCAGTTAGTCAGCCCCAGCATTTT. Translation gives CASVGAVSQPQHF.

As regards this clonotype: The junction differs from germline at one of its ends, possibly a read error. V gene TRBV7-7 combines with J gene TRBJ1-1; D is perhaps TRBD1 (5 bases). This CDR3 spans 20 amino acids. The V gene's germline CDR1 is SSHAT and CDR2 FNYEAQ (reference sequence). The CDR3 sequence is CASSVNGRRTREANGTKAFF. The CDR3 DNA reads as TGTGCCAGCAGCGTCAACGGGAGAAGGACACGAGAGGCGAATGGCACTAAAGCTTTCTTT.

The chain links TRBV28 to TRBJ1-2, with 9 positions matching TRBD1. V was clipped by 6 bases and J by 6 bases; unmatched bases: 11. Germline assignment: CDR1 MDHEN and CDR2 SYDVKM. CDR3 size: 15 residues. CDR3 loop: CASSSPPGQGHGYTF. CDR3 DNA: TGTGCCAGCAGCAGCCCCCCGGGACAGGGCCATGGCTACACCTTC.

In its sample, this clonotype was seen many times. CDR3 bases: TGTGCCAGCAGTTTAATTGGACTAGCGGGAGACTACAATGAGCAGTTCTTC. It codes for CASSLIGLAGDYNEQFF. V and J are TRBV12-3 or TRBV12-4 and TRBJ2-1; TRBD2 matches at 13 bases. V lost 2 bases and J lost 3; bases outside the gene matches: 4. This CDR3 has 17 residues.

At least ten counts were recorded for this clonotype. This rearrangement joins TRBV5-8 to TRBJ1-1; D gene uncertain. The V end was cut by 3 bases, the J end by 0 bases, with 12 bases between. The CDR3 extends over 15 amino acids. Germline loops: CDR1 SGHTS, CDR2 YDEGEE. CDR3 nucleotide sequence: TGTGCCAGCAGCTCCGGACGGATTATGAACACTGAAGCTTTCTTT. It encodes CASSSGRIMNTEAFF.

The V gene is TRBV11-2, the J gene TRBJ2-3; D is undetermined. Trimming stripped 3 bases from V and 1 base from J, with 8 bases between. This CDR3 has 14 amino acids. Looked up from germline, CDR1 is SGHAT and CDR2 is FQNNGV. CDR3 nucleotide sequence: TGTGCCAGCAGCTTCCGCATCCGCACAGATACGCAGTATTTT. Protein product: CASSFRIRTDTQYF. Using reference TRBV11-2 and TRBJ2-3 for the parts outside the CDR3, the full variable domain is EAGVAQSPRYKIIEKRQSVAFWCNPISGHATLYWYQQILGQGPKLLIQFQNNGVVDDSQLPKDRFSAERLKGVDSTLKIQPAKLEDSAVYLCASSFRIRTDTQYFGPGTRLTVL.

This clonotype was found many times. The chain recombines TRBV30 with TRBJ2-5; 10 positions agree with TRBD2. The V and J ends lost 4 bases and 2 bases, in that order; junction bases with no gene match: 4. CDR1 GTSNPN and CDR2 SVGIG come from the germline V gene (reference sequence). CDR3 length: 14 residues. CDR3 bases: TGTGCCTGGACTAGCGGGAGTTTTCAAGAGACCCAGTACTTC. As protein: CAWTSGSFQETQYF.

This clonotype was recorded at least ten times. The chain has TRBV18 and TRBJ1-1; 8 bases are a match to TRBD1. The CDR3 length is 16 residues. From germline, CDR1 is KGHSH and CDR2 LQKENI. V trimming: 0 bases; J trimming: 5 bases; junction bases outside the gene matches: 8. CDR3 in amino acids: CASSPPNRGRETEAFF. The CDR3 DNA reads as TGTGCCAGCTCACCACCGAACAGGGGGAGGGAAACTGAAGCTTTCTTT.

Points on this clonotype: At one end, the junction sequence differs from germline, possibly due to a read error. V usage is TRBV6-2 or TRBV6-3 and J usage is TRBJ2-7, with 7 bases matching TRBD1. CDR3 length: 14 residues. The germline V gene has CDR1 MNHEY and CDR2 SVGEGT. The CDR3 nucleotides read TGTGCCATCACACCTCCCGGACAGGCCTACGGGCAGTACTTC. Translated: CAITPPGQAYGQYF.

This clonotype was found many times. The rearrangement links TRBV20-1 to TRBJ2-1, with TRBD2 matching over 10 bases. The CDR3 runs 15 residues. Losses at the gene ends were 3 bases for V and 9 bases for J; bases not matched to a gene: 11. Germline values: CDR1 DFQATT, CDR2 SNEGSKA (reference sequence). The CDR3 bases are TGCAGTGCTAGGCCGGGGCTAGCGGGAGCAAGTGAGCAGTTCTTC. It is translated as CSARPGLAGASEQFF.

This clonotype showed up many times. The chain links TRBV7-9 to TRBJ1-1, with D hard to call. This CDR3 comprises 13 residues. V was pared by 6 bases and J by 3 bases, with 11 bases between. Germline CDR1 and CDR2: SEHNR and FQNEAQ (reference sequence). Written as DNA, the CDR3 is TGTGCCAGCAGGAATCCAGGTGACACTGAAGCTTTCTTT. Translating gives CASRNPGDTEAFF.

The rearrangement joins TRBV19 to TRBJ2-7, with 7 bases that match TRBD1. The V segment lost 3 bases and the J segment 4 bases; nucleotides outside the gene matches: 6. CDR1 is LNHDA, CDR2 SQIVND, per germline (reference sequence). The CDR3 is made up of 14 amino acids. The CDR3 nucleotides read TGTGCCAGTAGTATGGGGGACAGCGCATACGAGCAGTACTTC. Its translation is CASSMGDSAYEQYF.

This clonotype was found a few times. The V call is TRBV5-1, the J call TRBJ1-2; 9 bases are shared with TRBD1. V was pared by 3 bases and J by 3 bases, with 9 bases of the junction left unmatched. Germline V gene sequence: CDR1 SGHRS, CDR2 YFSETQ. The CDR3 consists of 16 residues. The CDR3 loop is CASSWGYRDRDYGYTF. CDR3 coding DNA: TGCGCCAGCAGCTGGGGTTACCGGGACAGGGACTATGGCTACACCTTC.

The table lists this clonotype with many counts. V gene TRBV7-8 combines with J gene TRBJ2-1, with 11 bases fitting TRBD2. The germline gives CDR1 SGHVS, CDR2 FQNEAQ. There are 16 residues in the CDR3. The J segment lost 6 bases and the V segment lost 5 bases, leaving 9 bases of the junction unmatched. The CDR3 loop is CASSPKTSGDPNEQFF. The CDR3 DNA reads as TGTGCCAGCAGCCCTAAGACTAGCGGGGACCCCAATGAGCAGTTCTTC.

This chain links TRBV7-8 with TRBJ2-7, with no clear D. Germline CDR1 is SGHVS and CDR2 is FQNEAQ. This CDR3 has 14 residues. V lost 4 bases, J lost 4 bases, and 14 bases lay in between. The CDR3 here is CASSSLASTYEQYF. The CDR3 region has the DNA TGTGCCAGCAGCTCATTAGCCTCTACTTACGAGCAGTACTTC.

This clonotype was counted between two and nine times. The chain is built from TRBV2 and TRBJ2-2, with D perhaps matching TRBD1 (6 bases). The CDR3 covers 14 residues. The V gene lost 7 bases and the J gene lost 0 bases, with 9 bases spanning the gap. Germline V gene sequence: CDR1 SNHLY, CDR2 FYNNEI. The CDR3 sequence: CASKWTANTGELFF. The CDR3 DNA is TGTGCCAGCAAGTGGACAGCGAACACCGGGGAGCTGTTTTTT.

In its sample, this clonotype was seen many times. The J gene is TRBJ2-1, the V gene TRBV2; TRBD1 agrees at 7 bases. The germline V gene encodes CDR1 SNHLY and CDR2 FYNNEI. The V and J ends lost 5 bases and 4 bases, in that order; junction bases with no gene match: 11. The CDR3 extends over 16 amino acids. CDR3 coding DNA: TGTGCCAGCAGTAGACCGGGACAGAGTATTTACAATGAGCAGTTCTTC. Translated: CASSRPGQSIYNEQFF.

The table lists this clonotype with many counts. The J gene is TRBJ1-1, the V gene TRBV7-9; D ambiguous. Per the germline V gene, CDR1 is SEHNR and CDR2 is FQNEAQ (reference sequence). The CDR3 is 10 residues long. Between the trimmed V and J ends, which lost 5 bases and 5 bases, there was a span of 3 bases. This CDR3 reads CASSVTEAFF. In nucleotides, the CDR3 is TGTGCCAGCAGCGTGACTGAAGCTTTCTTT.

This clonotype showed up many times. V usage is TRBV19 and J usage is TRBJ2-7, with 8 bases fitting TRBD2. J lost 0 bases, V lost 5 bases, and 6 bases had no gene match. CDR3 length: 15 residues. Per the germline V gene, CDR1 is LNHDA and CDR2 is SQIVND (reference sequence). CDR3 in DNA: TGTGCCAGTAGTGTGACTAGCGTCAGCTCCTACGAGCAGTACTTC. Translation gives CASSVTSVSSYEQYF.

This clonotype was observed many times. The chain links TRBV5-5 to TRBJ2-3; no clear D gene. V was trimmed by 4 bases and J by 5 bases, leaving 17 bases between them. The germline V gene encodes CDR1 SGHKS and CDR2 YYEKEE (reference sequence). The CDR3 is 15 amino acids. This CDR3 reads CASSPGVGLGDTQYF. CDR3 coding DNA: TGTGCCAGCAGCCCTGGTGTAGGGCTTGGAGATACGCAGTATTTT.

This clonotype came up a few times. The V gene is TRBV18, the J gene TRBJ2-5, with TRBD2 identical over 10 bases. Germline CDR1 is KGHSH and CDR2 is LQKENI. This CDR3 is 15 amino acids long. J lost 0 bases, V lost 8 bases, and 6 bases had no gene match. CDR3 in amino acids: CASRELAGNQETQYF. CDR3 nucleotide sequence: TGTGCCAGCCGAGAACTAGCGGGAAACCAAGAGACCCAGTACTTC.

This clonotype was seen ten or more times. The chain uses TRBV30 and TRBJ2-4; no firm D call. This CDR3 contains 11 residues. CDR1 is GTSNPN, CDR2 SVGIG, per germline (reference sequence). V was pared by 8 bases and J by 10 bases, with 15 bases between. CDR3: CAPDWLGIQYF. The CDR3 bases are TGTGCCCCTGACTGGCTAGGAATTCAGTACTTC.

There are many counts of this clonotype. The chain joins TRBV12-3 or TRBV12-4 to TRBJ2-7; no definite D call. Trimming took 2 bases from V and 3 from J, leaving 8 bases between them. CDR3 length: 13 amino acids. The CDR3 here is CASSLRSRYEQYF. The CDR3 DNA reads as TGTGCCAGCAGTTTAAGGAGCCGCTACGAGCAGTACTTC.

This clonotype was counted at least ten times. The chain has TRBV15 and TRBJ2-7; D uncertain. CDR1 is LNHNV and CDR2 is YYDKDF in the germline V gene (reference sequence). The CDR3 extends over 15 amino acids. V gave up 4 bases and J gave up 6 bases, with 19 bases separating them. CDR3 region: CATSILTPFPREQYF. The CDR3 nucleotides read TGTGCCACCAGCATCTTGACTCCTTTCCCCCGCGAGCAGTACTTC.